The source of this T cell receptor (beta chain) is a study of T cells in Graves' hyperthyroidism and ophthalmopathy. Diagnosis relied on clinical symptoms, serum thyroxine and TRAb, thyroid ultrasound and orbital computed tomography. J was trimmed by 6 bases and V by 4 bases; bases with no gene match: 12. This CDR3 is 16 amino acids long. Germline loops: CDR1 SGHNT, CDR2 YYREEE (reference sequence). This clonotype was found a few times. Amplification of TCR beta CDR3 regions was performed using RNA transcripts as template. The primer set for the first-round RT-PCR of the TCR CDR3 was HTBI. MiXCR, run by TCRdb on the multiplex PCR reads, gives a single entry per CDR3 protein. The sample gives a few hundred thousand distinct CDR3 sequences, about a sixth of which show up once; around 6.6% is in the top ten.

The origin of this receptor is a woman in her 30s with Graves' hyperthyroidism. The J gene is TRBJ2-2, the V gene TRBV5-4; 7 bases fit TRBD1. The sequencing sample was made of blood. CDR3 region: CASSRDSRLTSGELFF. Here the CDR3 DNA reads TGTGCCAGCAGCAGGGACAGCCGACTAACCTCCGGGGAGCTGTTTTTT.